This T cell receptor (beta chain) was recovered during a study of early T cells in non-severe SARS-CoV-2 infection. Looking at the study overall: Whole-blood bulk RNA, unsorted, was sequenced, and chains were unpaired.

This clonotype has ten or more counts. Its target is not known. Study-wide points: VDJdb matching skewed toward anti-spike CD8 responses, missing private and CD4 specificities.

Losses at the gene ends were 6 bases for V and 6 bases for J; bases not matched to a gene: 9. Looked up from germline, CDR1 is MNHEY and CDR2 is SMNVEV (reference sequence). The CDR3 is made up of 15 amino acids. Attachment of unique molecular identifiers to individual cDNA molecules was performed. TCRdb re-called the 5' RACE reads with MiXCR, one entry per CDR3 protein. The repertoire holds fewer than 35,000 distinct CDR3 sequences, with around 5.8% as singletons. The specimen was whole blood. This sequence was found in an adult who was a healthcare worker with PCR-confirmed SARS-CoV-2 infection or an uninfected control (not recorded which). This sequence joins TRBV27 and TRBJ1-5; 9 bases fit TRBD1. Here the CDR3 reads CASRPGQGRAQPQHF. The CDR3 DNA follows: TGTGCCAGCAGACCCGGACAGGGGCGGGCTCAGCCCCAGCATTTT.